The 20 T cell receptor beta chains listed next were all sequenced from one sample in a study of shared clonotypes between healthy human individuals. Assay used: immunoSEQ multiplex PCR; TCRdb lists only in-frame clones, some missing. The data hold hundreds of thousands of clones, with 90% to 96% observed a single time. Sequencing used naive CD4+ T cells sorted from blood. Subset noted: CD45RA+ positively selected. These receptor sequences come from a woman in her 30s in good health.

V gene TRBV28 combines with J gene TRBJ2-7, with 8 bases aligning to TRBD2. The J segment lost 2 bases and the V segment lost 2 bases, leaving 2 bases of the junction unmatched. The CDR3 runs 14 residues. Germline loops: CDR1 MDHEN, CDR2 SYDVKM. In DNA form, the CDR3 reads TGTGCCAGCAGTTTACTTAGCGGGACCTACGAGCAGTACTTC. It translates to CASSLLSGTYEQYF.

The chain uses TRBV5-1 and TRBJ2-2, with a possible D match to TRBD1 (5 bases). V lost 3 bases to trimming and J lost 3 bases, with 15 bases between them. In germline, CDR1 is SGHRS, CDR2 YFSETQ. The CDR3 spans 16 residues. Here the CDR3 reads CASSWNPRVDTGELFF. The CDR3 bases are TGCGCCAGCAGCTGGAATCCCAGGGTAGACACCGGGGAGCTGTTTTTT.

The chain carries TRBV4-1 and TRBJ1-5; 7 bases line up with TRBD1. In germline, CDR1 is MGHRA, CDR2 YSYEKL. CDR3 size: 14 residues. The junction had 10 bases not matched to a gene; V was cut back by 5 bases and J by 9 bases. Here the CDR3 reads CASSYIGGERPQHF. For the CDR3, the DNA is TGCGCCAGCAGCTACATAGGGGGCGAGCGGCCCCAGCATTTT.

This sequence joins TRBV28 and TRBJ2-5; no reliable D call. CDR1 MDHEN and CDR2 SYDVKM come from the germline V gene. V lost 7 bases, J lost 1 base, and 4 bases lay in between. This CDR3 has 11 amino acids. The CDR3 sequence: CASTAQETQYF. The CDR3 DNA sequence: TGTGCCAGCACGGCCCAAGAGACCCAGTACTTC.

The V call is TRBV29-1, the J call TRBJ2-3, with TRBD2 identical over 8 bases. The length of the CDR3 is 16 residues. J lost 2 bases, V lost 7 bases, and 14 bases had no gene match. From germline, CDR1 is SQVTM and CDR2 ANQGSEA. CDR3 bases: TGCAGCGCCGGGATGCATACTAGCGGTGACACAGATACGCAGTATTTT. This sequence encodes CSAGMHTSGDTDTQYF.

This chain connects TRBV15 to TRBJ2-3, with D perhaps TRBD2 (5 bases). Per germline, CDR1 LNHNV and CDR2 YYDKDF (reference sequence). V shed 3 bases and J shed 2 bases, with 12 bases lying between them. The CDR3 contains 15 residues. The CDR3 coding sequence is TGTGCCACCAGCAGCGGAGCGGAGATCACAGATACGCAGTATTTT. Residues: CATSSGAEITDTQYF.

The V gene is TRBV4-2, the J gene TRBJ2-2; D perhaps matches TRBD1 (6 bases). Trimming pared 0 bases from V and 2 bases from J, leaving 13 bases between. This CDR3 comprises 17 residues. The germline CDR1 and CDR2 sequences are LGHNA and YNFKEQ. The chain's CDR3 is CASSQDNRAENTGELFF. CDR3 nucleotides: TGTGCCAGCAGCCAAGATAACAGGGCGGAAAACACCGGGGAGCTGTTTTTT.

V and J are TRBV7-9 and TRBJ1-1; D perhaps matches TRBD1 (6 bases). This CDR3 spans 16 amino acids. V lost 2 bases, J lost 0 bases, and 13 bases lay in between. Germline CDR1 is SEHNR and CDR2 is FQNEAQ (reference sequence). The CDR3 nucleotides are TGTGCCAGCAGCTTATCTTTTACAGGGATGAACACTGAAGCTTTCTTT. This gives the protein CASSLSFTGMNTEAFF.

J is TRBJ2-5 and V is TRBV6-5; tentatively, D is TRBD1 (6 bases). V lost 6 bases and J 0 bases, leaving 14 bases between the germline ends. Germline V gene sequence: CDR1 MNHEY, CDR2 SVGAGI. The CDR3 covers 15 residues. The CDR3 nucleotides are TGTGCCAGCAGCTTGGGACAAAGGTACCAAGAGACCCAGTACTTC. Translation: CASSLGQRYQETQYF.

The V call is TRBV4-1, the J call TRBJ2-7; 9 bases fit TRBD2. CDR3 size: 15 residues. Trimming took 3 bases from V and 5 from J; bases not matched to a gene: 8. Germline CDR1 reads MGHRA; CDR2 reads YSYEKL. The CDR3: CASSHSPLAGDEQYF. The CDR3, as DNA: TGCGCCAGCAGCCACAGCCCCTTAGCGGGAGACGAGCAGTACTTC.

CDR3 nucleotides: TGTGCCAGCCGGCGGCAGGGGGCTATCTACGAGCAGTACTTC. This codes for CASRRQGAIYEQYF. V and J are TRBV5-5 and TRBJ2-7, with 8 nucleotides matching TRBD1. Germline CDR1 and CDR2: SGHKS and YYEKEE (reference sequence). CDR3 length: 14 amino acids. The V segment lost 7 bases and the J segment 3 bases; nucleotides outside the gene matches: 9.

The CDR3 sequence is CATRGLNEKLFF. The CDR3, as DNA: TGTGCCACCCGAGGCCTGAATGAAAAACTGTTTTTT. The chain joins TRBV6-5 to TRBJ1-4; D is uncertain. Germline CDR1 MNHEY, CDR2 SVGAGI. The CDR3 sequence is 12 residues long. Trimming shortened V by 10 bases and J by 5 bases, and 11 bases separated the two germline ends.

CDR3 amino acids: CASSPAGLAGTRNEQFF. CDR3 sequence (DNA): TGTGCCAGCTCACCAGCGGGACTAGCGGGTACTAGGAATGAGCAGTTCTTC. This chain uses TRBV18 with TRBJ2-1; TRBD2 aligns across 12 bases. V was pared by 2 bases and J by 7 bases, with 9 bases of the junction left unmatched. This CDR3 has 17 residues. Germline V lookup: CDR1 KGHSH, CDR2 LQKENI.

The genes are TRBV4-1 and TRBJ2-2, with TRBD2 identical over 16 bases. Per the germline V gene, CDR1 is MGHRA and CDR2 is YSYEKL. There are 21 residues in the CDR3. V shed 1 base, J shed 4 bases, and the junction held 12 bases outside the gene matches. CDR3 nucleotide sequence: TGCGCCAGCAGCCAAGTACCGGGACTAGCGGGAGGGCCTAGTTTCACCGGGGAGCTGTTTTTT. Protein: CASSQVPGLAGGPSFTGELFF.

The chain is built from TRBV11-3 and TRBJ2-7; 9 bases agree with TRBD2. V shed 1 base and J 2 bases; nucleotides not matched to a gene: 0. The germline gives CDR1 SGHNT, CDR2 YENEEA. This CDR3 comprises 14 residues. The CDR3 bases are TGTGCCAGCAGCTTAGCTAGCGGGACCTACGAGCAGTACTTC. Its translation: CASSLASGTYEQYF.

The V and J genes are TRBV2 and TRBJ2-7; tentatively, D is TRBD1 or TRBD2 (5 bases each). The CDR3 sequence is 18 residues long. Germline CDR1 is SNHLY and CDR2 is FYNNEI. V was cut by 0 bases and J by 0 bases, with 18 bases left in between. In nucleotides, the CDR3 is TGTGCCAGCAGTGAAGCTACACCCGGGACGGCTTACTCCTACGAGCAGTACTTC. Amino acids: CASSEATPGTAYSYEQYF.

The chain recombines TRBV6-6 with TRBJ1-1; D possibly corresponds to TRBD1 (5 bases). The CDR3 covers 14 residues. Trimming took off 8 bases at V and 0 bases at J, with 13 bases between the two ends. Germline-derived CDR1 and CDR2 are MNHNY and SVGAGI (reference sequence). The CDR3 nucleotides are TGTGCCAGCCGGATAGGGACTCTGAACACTGAAGCTTTCTTT. Amino acids: CASRIGTLNTEAFF.

This chain joins TRBV5-1 and TRBJ1-2, with 9 positions matching TRBD1. The CDR3 totals 16 residues. Germline V gene data show CDR1 as SGHRS and CDR2 as YFSETQ. V trimming: 0 bases; J trimming: 6 bases; junction bases outside the gene matches: 9. DNA for the CDR3: TGCGCCAGCAGCTTGGAGGGGACAGGGCTGTTCGATGGCTACACCTTC. This gives the protein CASSLEGTGLFDGYTF. The full variable domain, in which reference TRBV5-1 and TRBJ1-2 provide the parts outside the CDR3, is KAGVTQTPRYLIKTRGQQVTLSCSPISGHRSVSWYQQTPGQGLQFLFEYFSETQRNKGNFPGRFSGRQFSNSRSEMNVSTLELGDSALYLCASSLEGTGLFDGYTFGSGTRLTVV.

J is TRBJ2-7 and V is TRBV7-2, with D possibly matching TRBD2 (6 bases). This CDR3 is built from 15 residues. Germline V gene data show CDR1 as SGHTA and CDR2 as FQGNSA. The germline V and J ends were trimmed by 6 bases and 3 bases, with 18 bases remaining between them. The CDR3 DNA sequence: TGTGCCAGCAGTCAGGCCGGGACTTCACACTACGAGCAGTACTTC. The encoded protein is CASSQAGTSHYEQYF. Using reference TRBV7-2 and TRBJ2-7 for the parts outside the CDR3, the full variable domain is GAGVSQSPSNKVTEKGKDVELRCDPISGHTALYWYRQSLGQGLEFLIYFQGNSAPDKSGLPSDRFSAERTGGSVSTLTIQRTQQEDSAVYLCASSQAGTSHYEQYFGPGTRLTVT.

This sequence joins TRBV18 and TRBJ2-3; 10 bases map to TRBD2. CDR3 length: 18 amino acids. Unmatched junction bases numbered 11, after V lost 3 bases and J lost 2 bases. Germline V gives CDR1 KGHSH, CDR2 LQKENI. The CDR3 nucleotides are TGTGCCAGCTCACCTCTGGGTCTAGCGGGAGTTACCACAGATACGCAGTATTTT. Protein sequence: CASSPLGLAGVTTDTQYF.